The 2 T cell receptor beta chains in this list originate from one sample, sequenced in a study of Graves' ophthalmopathy and Graves' hyperthyroidism. The authors amplified TCR beta CDR3 regions from RNA transcripts. An opening RT-PCR round employed HTBI primers and preceded a second-round multiplex PCR. TCRdb reprocessed the multiplex PCR reads with MiXCR, giving one entry per CDR3 protein. The table includes hundreds of thousands of distinct CDR3 sequences, roughly 41% detected once. The sample was peripheral blood. These receptors were collected from an adult man with Graves' ophthalmopathy.

This clonotype has only a few counts. The chain employs TRBV4-1 and TRBJ2-5, with a possible D match to TRBD2 (6 bases). This CDR3 comprises 14 residues. V lost 7 bases, J lost 7 bases, and 19 bases lay in between. Germline V lookup: CDR1 MGHRA, CDR2 YSYEKL. The CDR3 protein is CASTRQGAGGTQYF. Here the CDR3 DNA reads TGCGCCAGCACGCGACAAGGGGCCGGGGGGACCCAGTACTTC.

This clonotype was found many times. The rearrangement links TRBV20-1 to TRBJ1-2; TRBD1 aligns across 9 bases. Germline trimming cut 7 bases from V and 6 bases from J; bases unmatched to any gene: 6. Germline values: CDR1 DFQATT, CDR2 SNEGSKA (reference sequence). The CDR3 covers 12 residues. The chain's CDR3 is CSVLRTGDGYTF. In DNA form, the CDR3 reads TGCAGTGTATTAAGGACAGGGGATGGCTACACCTTC.